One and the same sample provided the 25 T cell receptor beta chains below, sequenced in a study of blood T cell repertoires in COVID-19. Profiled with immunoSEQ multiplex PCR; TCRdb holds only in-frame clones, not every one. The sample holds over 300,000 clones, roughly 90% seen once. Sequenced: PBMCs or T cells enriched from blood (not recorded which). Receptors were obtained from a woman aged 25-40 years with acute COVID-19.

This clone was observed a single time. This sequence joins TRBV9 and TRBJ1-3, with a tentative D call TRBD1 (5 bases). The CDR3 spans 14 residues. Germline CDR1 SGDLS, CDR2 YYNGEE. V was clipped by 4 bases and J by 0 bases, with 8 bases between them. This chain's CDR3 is CASSRQISGNTIYF. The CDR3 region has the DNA TGTGCCAGCAGCCGACAGATCTCTGGAAACACCATATATTTT.

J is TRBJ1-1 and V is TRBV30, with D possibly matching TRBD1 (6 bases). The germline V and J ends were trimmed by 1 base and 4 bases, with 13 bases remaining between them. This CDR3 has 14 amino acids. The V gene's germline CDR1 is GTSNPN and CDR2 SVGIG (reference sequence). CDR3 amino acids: CAWSEGGLGTEAFF. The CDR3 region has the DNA TGTGCCTGGAGTGAGGGGGGGCTGGGCACTGAAGCTTTCTTT. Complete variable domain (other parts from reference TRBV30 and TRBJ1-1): SQTIHQWPATLVQPVGSPLSLECTVEGTSNPNLYWYRQAAGRGLQLLFYSVGIGQISSEVPQNLSASRPQDRQFILSSKKLLLSDSGFYLCAWSEGGLGTEAFFGQGTRLTVV.

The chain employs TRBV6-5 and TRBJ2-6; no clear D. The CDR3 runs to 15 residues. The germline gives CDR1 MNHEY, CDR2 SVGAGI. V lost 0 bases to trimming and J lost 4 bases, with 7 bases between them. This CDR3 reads CASSYSRAGANVLTF. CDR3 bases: TGTGCCAGCAGTTACTCGCGAGCCGGGGCCAACGTCCTGACTTTC.

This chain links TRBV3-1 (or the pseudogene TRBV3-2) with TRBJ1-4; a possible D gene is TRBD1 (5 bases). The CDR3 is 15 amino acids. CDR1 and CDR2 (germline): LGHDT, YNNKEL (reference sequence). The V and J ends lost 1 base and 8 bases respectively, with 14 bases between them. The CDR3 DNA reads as TGTGCCAGCAGCCAAGTATGGAGACCAGGGGAAAAACTGTTTTTT. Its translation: CASSQVWRPGEKLFF.

CDR3 bases: TGTGCCAGCAGCTTAGGGGGGGGACAGGGGCGCGAAAAACTGTTTTTT. It codes for CASSLGGGQGREKLFF. V gene TRBV7-6 combines with J gene TRBJ1-4, with 10 bases that match TRBD1. Germline loops: CDR1 SGHVS, CDR2 FNYEAQ. V shed 1 base and J 8 bases; nucleotides not matched to a gene: 7. The CDR3 is 16 amino acids.

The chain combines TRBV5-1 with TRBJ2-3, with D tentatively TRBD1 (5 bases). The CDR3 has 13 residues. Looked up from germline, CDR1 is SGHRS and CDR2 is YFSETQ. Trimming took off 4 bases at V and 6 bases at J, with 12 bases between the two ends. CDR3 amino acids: CASSPDPGDTQYF. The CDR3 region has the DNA TGCGCCAGCAGCCCAGACCCAGGGGATACGCAGTATTTT.

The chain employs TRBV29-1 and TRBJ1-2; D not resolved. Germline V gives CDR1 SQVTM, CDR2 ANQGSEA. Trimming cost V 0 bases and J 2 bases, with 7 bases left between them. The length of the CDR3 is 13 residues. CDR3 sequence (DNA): TGCAGCGTTGAAGAGAGTCGGAACTATGGCTACACCTTC. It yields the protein CSVEESRNYGYTF.

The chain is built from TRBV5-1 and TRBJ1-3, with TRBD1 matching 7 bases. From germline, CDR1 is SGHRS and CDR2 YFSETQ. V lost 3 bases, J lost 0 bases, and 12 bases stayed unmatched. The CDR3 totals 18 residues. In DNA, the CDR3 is TGCGCCAGCAGCTCCCGGACAGGTTGGGGCTACTCTGGAAACACCATATATTTT. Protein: CASSSRTGWGYSGNTIYF. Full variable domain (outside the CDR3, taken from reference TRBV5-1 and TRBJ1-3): KAGVTQTPRYLIKTRGQQVTLSCSPISGHRSVSWYQQTPGQGLQFLFEYFSETQRNKGNFPGRFSGRQFSNSRSEMNVSTLELGDSALYLCASSSRTGWGYSGNTIYFGEGSWLTVV.

CDR3 region: CASSRHLTSLSGGAPGELFF. The CDR3 DNA follows: TGTGCCAGCAGCCGCCACCTTACTAGTTTGAGCGGGGGCGCACCCGGGGAGCTGTTTTTT. The chain has TRBV3-1 (or the pseudogene TRBV3-2) and TRBJ2-2, with 8 bases lining up with TRBD2. V shed 4 bases, J shed 6 bases, and the junction held 22 bases outside the gene matches. The V gene's germline CDR1 is LGHDT and CDR2 YNNKEL (reference sequence). This CDR3 is built from 20 residues.

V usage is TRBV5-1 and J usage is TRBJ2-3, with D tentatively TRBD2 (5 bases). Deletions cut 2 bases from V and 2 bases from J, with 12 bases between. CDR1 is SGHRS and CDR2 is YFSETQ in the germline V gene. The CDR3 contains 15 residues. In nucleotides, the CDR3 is TGCGCCAGCAGCTTCAGGACTTGGGACACAGATACGCAGTATTTT. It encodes CASSFRTWDTDTQYF.

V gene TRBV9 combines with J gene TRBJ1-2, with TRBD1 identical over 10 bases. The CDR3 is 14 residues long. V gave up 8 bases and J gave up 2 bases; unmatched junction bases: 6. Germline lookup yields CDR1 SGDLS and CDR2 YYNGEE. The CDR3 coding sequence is TGTGCCAGTTCTAGGACAGGGGGGAACTATGGCTACACCTTC. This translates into CASSRTGGNYGYTF.

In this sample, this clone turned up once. The CDR3 sequence: CASSPRGNSPLHF. The CDR3 DNA follows: TGTGCCAGCAGCCCCAGGGGAAATTCACCCCTCCACTTT. The chain employs TRBV7-9 and TRBJ1-6, with TRBD1 as a possible D gene (6 bases). The CDR3 is made up of 13 amino acids. Germline V gives CDR1 SEHNR, CDR2 FQNEAQ (reference sequence). Trimming left V 5 bases short and J 7 bases short, with 9 bases between.

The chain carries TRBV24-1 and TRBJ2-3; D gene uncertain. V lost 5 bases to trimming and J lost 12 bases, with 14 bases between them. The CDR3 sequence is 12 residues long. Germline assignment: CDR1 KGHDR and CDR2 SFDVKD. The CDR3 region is CATSVDLNHQYF. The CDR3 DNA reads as TGTGCCACCAGTGTTGACTTGAATCACCAGTATTTT.

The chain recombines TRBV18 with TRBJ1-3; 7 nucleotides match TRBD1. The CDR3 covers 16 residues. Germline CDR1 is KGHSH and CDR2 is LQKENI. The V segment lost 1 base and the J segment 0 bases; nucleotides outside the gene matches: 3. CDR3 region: CASSPLGDSSGNTIYF. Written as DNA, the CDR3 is TGTGCCAGCTCACCACTTGGGGACAGCTCTGGAAACACCATATATTTT. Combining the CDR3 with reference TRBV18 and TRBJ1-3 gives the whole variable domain NAGVMQNPRHLVRRRGQEARLRCSPMKGHSHVYWYRQLPEEGLKFMVYLQKENIIDESGMPKERFSAEFPKEGPSILRIQQVVRGDSAAYFCASSPLGDSSGNTIYFGEGSWLTVV.

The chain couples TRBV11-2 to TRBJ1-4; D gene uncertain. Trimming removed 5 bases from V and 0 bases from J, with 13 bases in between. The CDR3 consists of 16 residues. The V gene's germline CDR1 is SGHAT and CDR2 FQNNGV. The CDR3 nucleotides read TGTGCCAGCAGCCTTGGGCAGATTGCAACTAATGAAAAACTGTTTTTT. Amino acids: CASSLGQIATNEKLFF.

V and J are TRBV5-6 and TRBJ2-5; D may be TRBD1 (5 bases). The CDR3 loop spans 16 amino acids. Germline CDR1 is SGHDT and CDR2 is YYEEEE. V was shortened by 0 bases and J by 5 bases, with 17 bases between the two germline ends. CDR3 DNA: TGTGCCAGCAGCTTGGGTGGGGCACCAATAGGGGAGACCCAGTACTTC. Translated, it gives CASSLGGAPIGETQYF.

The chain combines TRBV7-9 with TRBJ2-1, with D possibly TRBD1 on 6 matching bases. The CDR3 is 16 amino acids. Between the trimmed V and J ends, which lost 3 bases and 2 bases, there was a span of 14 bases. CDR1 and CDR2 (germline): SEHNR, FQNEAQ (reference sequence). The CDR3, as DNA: TGTGCCAGCAGCTTCGAGGTGGACAGCACCTACAATGAGCAGTTCTTC. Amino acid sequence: CASSFEVDSTYNEQFF.

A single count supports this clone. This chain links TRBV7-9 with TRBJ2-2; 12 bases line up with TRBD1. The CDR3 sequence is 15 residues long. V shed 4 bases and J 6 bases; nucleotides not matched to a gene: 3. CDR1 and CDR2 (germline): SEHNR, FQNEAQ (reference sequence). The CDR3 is CASSSRDRGPGELFF. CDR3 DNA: TGTGCCAGCAGCTCCCGGGACAGGGGGCCCGGGGAGCTGTTTTTT.

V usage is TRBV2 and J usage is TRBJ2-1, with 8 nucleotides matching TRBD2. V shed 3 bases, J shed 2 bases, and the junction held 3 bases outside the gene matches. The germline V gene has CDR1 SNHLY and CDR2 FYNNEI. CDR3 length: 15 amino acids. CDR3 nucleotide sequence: TGTGCCAGCAGTGAGATTAGCGGGACCTACAATGAGCAGTTCTTC. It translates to CASSEISGTYNEQFF.

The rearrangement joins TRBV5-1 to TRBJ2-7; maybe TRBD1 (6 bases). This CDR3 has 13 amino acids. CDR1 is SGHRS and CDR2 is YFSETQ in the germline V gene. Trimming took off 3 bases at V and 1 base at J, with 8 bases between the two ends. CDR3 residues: CASSWDTSYEQYF. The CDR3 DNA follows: TGCGCCAGCAGCTGGGACACGTCCTACGAGCAGTACTTC. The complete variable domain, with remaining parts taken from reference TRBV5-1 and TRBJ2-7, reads KAGVTQTPRYLIKTRGQQVTLSCSPISGHRSVSWYQQTPGQGLQFLFEYFSETQRNKGNFPGRFSGRQFSNSRSEMNVSTLELGDSALYLCASSWDTSYEQYFGPGTRLTVT.

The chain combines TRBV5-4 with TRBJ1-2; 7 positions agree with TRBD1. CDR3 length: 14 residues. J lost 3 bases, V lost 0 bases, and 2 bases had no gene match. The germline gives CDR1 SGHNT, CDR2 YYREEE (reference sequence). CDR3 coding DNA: TGTGCCAGCAGCTTGGTGGGGACAGACTATGGCTACACCTTC. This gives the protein CASSLVGTDYGYTF.

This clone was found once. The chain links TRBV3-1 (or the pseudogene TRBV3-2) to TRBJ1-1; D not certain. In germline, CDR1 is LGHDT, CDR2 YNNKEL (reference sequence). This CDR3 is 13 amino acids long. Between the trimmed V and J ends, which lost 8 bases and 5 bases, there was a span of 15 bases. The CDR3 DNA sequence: TGTGCCAGCGGAGAGGGAGAATGGACTGAAGCTTTCTTT. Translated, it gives CASGEGEWTEAFF.

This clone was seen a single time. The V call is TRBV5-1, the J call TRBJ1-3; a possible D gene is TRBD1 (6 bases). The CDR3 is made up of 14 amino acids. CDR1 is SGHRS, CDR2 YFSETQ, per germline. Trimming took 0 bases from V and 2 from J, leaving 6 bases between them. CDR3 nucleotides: TGCGCCAGCAGCTTGGCAGGGGCTGGAAACACCATATATTTT. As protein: CASSLAGAGNTIYF.

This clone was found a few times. In DNA, the CDR3 is TGTGCCAGCAGCTGGACCGCCGGGACAAACTTTGAGGACACCGGGGAGCTGTTTTTT. Protein sequence: CASSWTAGTNFEDTGELFF. The chain recombines TRBV7-6 with TRBJ2-2; D might be TRBD1 (6 bases). With 4 bases removed from V and 3 bases from J, the gap between germline ends came to 24 bases. The CDR3 sequence is 19 residues long. CDR1 and CDR2 (germline): SGHVS, FNYEAQ.

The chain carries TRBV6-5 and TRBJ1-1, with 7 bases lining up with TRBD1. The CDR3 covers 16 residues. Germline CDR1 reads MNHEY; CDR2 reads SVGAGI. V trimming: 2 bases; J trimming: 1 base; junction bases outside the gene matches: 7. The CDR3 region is CASSYHGTAKNTEAFF. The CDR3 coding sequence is TGTGCCAGCAGTTACCATGGGACAGCAAAGAACACTGAAGCTTTCTTT.